What follows are 29 T cell receptor beta chains derived from one specimen sequenced in a study of cytomegalovirus exposure and HLA in healthy donors. With 60 Vbeta and 13 Jbeta primers, the PCR was carried out. Only in-frame clones appear in the TCRdb table, and some are missing; sequencing was by immunoSEQ multiplex PCR. Of some 91,000 clones listed, around 77% were seen once; the top ten hold approximately 3.5%. Sequenced material: PBMCs. These receptors all stem from a man between 35 and 55 years old in good health and CMV-seronegative.

The chain carries TRBV7-8 and TRBJ1-1; no firm D call. From germline, CDR1 is SGHVS and CDR2 FQNEAQ. The CDR3 extends over 14 amino acids. V lost 5 bases, J lost 12 bases, and 22 bases lay in between. The CDR3 here is CASSPSVTTAYPFF. The CDR3 nucleotides are TGTGCCAGCAGCCCTAGCGTGACAACAGCATATCCTTTCTTT.

This clone appeared a few times. V and J are TRBV6-1 and TRBJ1-3; D not resolved. Germline V gene sequence: CDR1 MNHNS, CDR2 SASEGT. Trimming pared 7 bases from V and 3 bases from J, leaving 7 bases between. This CDR3 has 12 amino acids. CDR3: CASTPGGNTIYF. CDR3 DNA sequence: TGTGCCAGCACCCCCGGTGGAAACACCATATATTTT.

The V and J genes are TRBV7-9 and TRBJ2-7; D is uncertain. CDR3 length: 13 amino acids. Germline V gene sequence: CDR1 SEHNR, CDR2 FQNEAQ (reference sequence). Deletions cut 2 bases from V and 2 bases from J, with 7 bases between. The DNA for the CDR3 is TGTGCCAGCAGCTTAAACGGAGCCTACGAGCAGTACTTC. It encodes CASSLNGAYEQYF. The complete variable domain, with remaining parts taken from reference TRBV7-9 and TRBJ2-7, reads DTGVSQNPRHKITKRGQNVTFRCDPISEHNRLYWYRQTLGQGPEFLTYFQNEAQLEKSRLLSDRFSAERPKGSFSTLEIQRTEQGDSAMYLCASSLNGAYEQYFGPGTRLTVT.

J is TRBJ2-2 and V is TRBV6-5; 11 bases are a match to TRBD2. The CDR3 extends over 15 amino acids. Germline loops: CDR1 MNHEY, CDR2 SVGAGI. Trimming took 5 bases from V and 7 from J; bases not matched to a gene: 6. The CDR3: CASSRLAGYLGELFF. CDR3 nucleotides: TGTGCCAGCAGTAGACTAGCGGGATATCTCGGGGAGCTGTTTTTT.

The chain is built from TRBV5-1 and TRBJ2-3; tentative D call: TRBD2 (7 bases). CDR3 length equals 15 residues. The V end lost 0 bases, the J end lost 5 bases, and 13 bases lay between the germline ends. Germline loops: CDR1 SGHRS, CDR2 YFSETQ. CDR3 in DNA: TGCGCCAGCAGCTTGGTGGGGGGGCCGGTAGATACGCAGTATTTT. Its protein product is CASSLVGGPVDTQYF.

Turning to this clone: The conserved phenylalanine or tryptophan normally closing the CDR3 is absent here, so this likely arose from a read error. The V and J genes are TRBV20-1 and TRBJ2-7; D not certain. The CDR3 is made up of 11 amino acids. Germline V gene data show CDR1 as DFQATT and CDR2 as SNEGSKA (reference sequence). The V end was cut by 2 bases, the J end by 3 bases, with 5 bases between. The CDR3, as DNA: TGCAGTGCTAGACAGGTCTACGAGCAGTACCTC. Amino acids: CSARQVYEQYL.

The chain employs TRBV5-1 and TRBJ2-1; 8 bases line up with TRBD2. The length of the CDR3 is 14 residues. V gave up 4 bases and J gave up 4 bases; unmatched junction bases: 4. The germline V gene encodes CDR1 SGHRS and CDR2 YFSETQ. CDR3 amino acids: CASSTAGGYNEQFF. The CDR3 DNA reads as TGCGCCAGCAGCACTGCGGGGGGATACAATGAGCAGTTCTTC.

The rearrangement joins TRBV2 to TRBJ1-6, with no clear D. With 8 bases removed from V and 7 bases from J, the gap between germline ends came to 12 bases. Germline-derived CDR1 and CDR2 are SNHLY and FYNNEI. The CDR3 is made up of 13 amino acids. The CDR3 region is CASAGRVNSPLHF. CDR3 nucleotides: TGTGCCAGCGCCGGGAGGGTCAATTCACCCCTCCACTTT. The full variable domain, its missing parts supplied by reference TRBV2 and TRBJ1-6, is EPEVTQTPSHQVTQMGQEVILRCVPISNHLYFYWYRQILGQKVEFLVSFYNNEISEKSEIFDDQFSVERPDGSNFTLKIRSTKLEDSAMYFCASAGRVNSPLHFGNGTRLTVT.

The V call is TRBV6-1, the J call TRBJ2-2, with D perhaps TRBD1 (6 bases). This CDR3 region has 17 residues. Trimming pared 2 bases from V and 0 bases from J, leaving 13 bases between. CDR1 is MNHNS and CDR2 is SASEGT in the germline V gene. The chain's CDR3 is CASSELGAGSNTGELFF. DNA of the CDR3: TGTGCCAGCAGTGAACTGGGGGCGGGTTCGAACACCGGGGAGCTGTTTTTT.

The V and J genes are TRBV11-2 and TRBJ1-1, with 8 bases lining up with TRBD1. After removal of 1 base from V and 1 base from J, the junction contained 5 bases not matched to a gene. From germline, CDR1 is SGHAT and CDR2 FQNNGV. The CDR3 has 16 residues. CDR3 region: CASSLGLGQGNTEAFF. DNA for the CDR3: TGTGCCAGCAGCTTAGGTCTAGGACAGGGGAACACTGAAGCTTTCTTT.

This rearrangement joins TRBV14 to TRBJ2-7; a weak D match, TRBD2 (6 bases). V lost 4 bases, J lost 5 bases, and 12 bases lay in between. The CDR3 consists of 13 residues. Germline V gene sequence: CDR1 SGHDN, CDR2 FVKESK. The CDR3 sequence: CASSPRLVNEQYF. CDR3 sequence (DNA): TGTGCCAGCAGCCCCAGACTAGTTAACGAGCAGTACTTC.

The rearrangement joins TRBV11-2 to TRBJ2-7, with D maybe TRBD1 (6 bases). The germline CDR1 and CDR2 sequences are SGHAT and FQNNGV. V lost 2 bases to trimming and J lost 6 bases, with 11 bases between them. This CDR3 comprises 13 residues. The CDR3 here is CASSLNRVPEQYF. CDR3 nucleotides: TGTGCCAGCAGCTTAAACAGGGTCCCCGAGCAGTACTTC.

This clone was recorded a few times. J is TRBJ1-5 and V is TRBV6-4, with TRBD1 identical over 7 bases. The CDR3 has 13 amino acids. CDR1 is MRHNA, CDR2 SNTAGT, per germline. V lost 5 bases to trimming and J lost 5 bases; unmatched junction nucleotides: 3. Here the CDR3 DNA reads TGTGCCAGCAGTCGGGACAGTCATCAGCCCCAGCATTTT. This codes for CASSRDSHQPQHF.

This clone has more than one count but fewer than ten. The gene calls are TRBV19 and TRBJ1-3, with D perhaps matching TRBD1 (6 bases). Germline CDR1 and CDR2: LNHDA and SQIVND (reference sequence). The CDR3 spans 11 residues. The CDR3 DNA is TGTAAAACAGGGCCTCGAAACACCATATATTTT. This codes for CKTGPRNTIYF.

The chain joins TRBV6-1 to TRBJ2-5; 11 nucleotides match TRBD2. The trim removed 6 bases at V and 5 bases at J, leaving 2 bases unmatched. Germline loops: CDR1 MNHNS, CDR2 SASEGT. The CDR3 is 13 residues long. The CDR3 here is CASRTSGSETQYF. As DNA, the CDR3 is TGTGCCAGCAGAACTAGCGGGAGTGAGACCCAGTACTTC.

The gene calls are TRBV10-3 and TRBJ2-3, with TRBD1 identical over 8 bases. CDR1 and CDR2 from the germline V gene are ENHRY and SYGVKD. V was pared by 5 bases and J by 0 bases, with 7 bases of the junction left unmatched. This CDR3 region has 16 residues. The CDR3 spells CAISQGQGRSTDTQYF. The DNA for the CDR3 is TGTGCCATCAGTCAAGGACAGGGTCGTAGCACAGATACGCAGTATTTT.

The rearrangement uses TRBV10-3 and TRBJ1-1; TRBD1 matches at 9 bases. The CDR3 length is 16 residues. V lost 4 bases, J lost 2 bases, and 8 bases stayed unmatched. Germline V CDR1 and CDR2: ENHRY, SYGVKD. The CDR3 DNA follows: TGTGCCATCAGTGTTCCCGGGACAGGGAAAAACACTGAAGCTTTCTTT. It is translated as CAISVPGTGKNTEAFF.

This clone was observed a single time. V and J are TRBV27 and TRBJ2-7; D is uncertain. The CDR3 is made up of 16 amino acids. V shed 2 bases and J shed 3 bases, with 17 bases lying between them. Germline V gene lookup returns CDR1 MNHEY and CDR2 SMNVEV (reference sequence). The CDR3 nucleotides read TGTGCCAGCAGTTTAAGTGGGCCAGGATATAACTACGAGCAGTACTTC. It codes for CASSLSGPGYNYEQYF.

The V and J genes are TRBV28 and TRBJ2-2, with TRBD2 identical over 8 bases. CDR3 length equals 14 residues. Trimming cost V 2 bases and J 5 bases; bases outside gene matches: 1. Germline CDR1 MDHEN, CDR2 SYDVKM. The CDR3 coding sequence is TGTGCCAGCAGTTTAGCTAGCGGGACCGGGGAGCTGTTTTTT. Its protein product is CASSLASGTGELFF.

The chain employs TRBV6-4 and TRBJ2-1; TRBD1 matches 8 bases. Germline V gene data show CDR1 as MRHNA and CDR2 as SNTAGT. After removal of 3 bases from V and 0 bases from J, the junction contained 1 base not matched to a gene. The CDR3 covers 15 residues. CDR3 nucleotides: TGTGCCAGCAGTGAGGACAGGGTCTCCTACAATGAGCAGTTCTTC. Translating gives CASSEDRVSYNEQFF.

V usage is TRBV7-2 and J usage is TRBJ1-2; the D is unclear. The V end was cut by 5 bases, the J end by 0 bases, with 7 bases between. The CDR3 loop spans 13 amino acids. Germline loops: CDR1 SGHTA, CDR2 FQGNSA. CDR3 coding DNA: TGTGCCAGCAGCAACAGAGCTAACTATGGCTACACCTTC. Residues: CASSNRANYGYTF.

The V call is TRBV29-1, the J call TRBJ2-7; D is unresolved. Trimming stripped 0 bases from V and 0 bases from J, with 9 bases between. The CDR3 loop spans 14 amino acids. Germline V gene data show CDR1 as SQVTM and CDR2 as ANQGSEA. CDR3 sequence: CSVEDPNSSYEQYF. The DNA for the CDR3 is TGCAGCGTTGAAGATCCCAACAGCTCCTACGAGCAGTACTTC.

This clone was seen once. V gene TRBV5-4 combines with J gene TRBJ1-1; D not resolved. V was cut by 6 bases and J by 1 base, with 13 bases left in between. The CDR3 totals 14 residues. Germline V gives CDR1 SGHNT, CDR2 YYREEE (reference sequence). This CDR3 reads CASTMSLRNTEAFF. The DNA for the CDR3 is TGTGCCAGCACCATGAGCCTGAGGAACACTGAAGCTTTCTTT.

The J gene is TRBJ1-2, the V gene TRBV5-6; D may be TRBD1 (6 bases). This CDR3 is 15 amino acids long. V was clipped by 4 bases and J by 4 bases, with 17 bases between them. CDR1 is SGHDT, CDR2 YYEEEE, per germline. CDR3 residues: CASSVLGAGGYGYTF. Here the CDR3 DNA reads TGTGCCAGCAGCGTACTGGGGGCTGGGGGCTATGGCTACACCTTC.

This clone has more than one count but fewer than ten. The chain joins TRBV5-1 to TRBJ2-3, with unresolved D. V was cut by 5 bases and J by 3 bases, with 16 bases left in between. The CDR3 has 15 amino acids. Germline CDR1 is SGHRS and CDR2 is YFSETQ. CDR3 protein: CASRPSSFRTDTQYF. The CDR3 nucleotides are TGCGCCAGCAGACCCAGCAGCTTCAGGACAGATACGCAGTATTTT.

The rearrangement joins TRBV19 to TRBJ2-1, with TRBD1 matching over 9 bases. The ends lost 7 bases at V and 5 bases at J; junction bases unmatched: 6. The CDR3 is made up of 14 amino acids. Looked up from germline, CDR1 is LNHDA and CDR2 is SQIVND (reference sequence). The CDR3 sequence is CASTHGQGNNEQFF. CDR3 nucleotide sequence: TGTGCCAGTACACACGGACAGGGGAACAATGAGCAGTTCTTC.

About this clone: The junction does not match germline at one end; this may be a read error. The sample has other DNA sequences that encode this CDR3 too. The chain uses TRBV10-1 and TRBJ2-1, with a weak D call TRBD2 (5 bases). Germline CDR1 WNHNN, CDR2 SYGVQD (reference sequence). The CDR3 consists of 14 residues. As DNA, the CDR3 is TGTGCTAGCAAGCAACAGCCGGCATACGATGAGCAGTTCTTC. This gives the protein CASKQQPAYDEQFF.

CDR3 region: CAWSVDRGNEQYF. CDR3 in DNA: TGTGCCTGGAGTGTAGACAGGGGGAACGAGCAGTACTTC. The chain recombines TRBV30 with TRBJ2-7, with 9 positions matching TRBD1. V shed 0 bases, J shed 5 bases, and the junction held 2 bases outside the gene matches. There are 13 residues in the CDR3. The germline CDR1 and CDR2 sequences are GTSNPN and SVGIG (reference sequence). The variable domain in full, completed from reference TRBV30 and TRBJ2-7, reads SQTIHQWPATLVQPVGSPLSLECTVEGTSNPNLYWYRQAAGRGLQLLFYSVGIGQISSEVPQNLSASRPQDRQFILSSKKLLLSDSGFYLCAWSVDRGNEQYFGPGTRLTVT.

The V gene is TRBV7-2, the J gene TRBJ2-5; maybe TRBD1 (6 bases). CDR3 length equals 15 residues. Trimming took off 0 bases at V and 4 bases at J, with 12 bases between the two ends. Germline CDR1 SGHTA, CDR2 FQGNSA. The CDR3 loop reads CASSLASTGSETQYF. The CDR3 nucleotides read TGTGCCAGCAGCTTAGCTAGCACAGGGTCAGAGACCCAGTACTTC. The full variable domain, its missing parts supplied by reference TRBV7-2 and TRBJ2-5, is GAGVSQSPSNKVTEKGKDVELRCDPISGHTALYWYRQSLGQGLEFLIYFQGNSAPDKSGLPSDRFSAERTGGSVSTLTIQRTQQEDSAVYLCASSLASTGSETQYFGPGTRLLVL.